A single sample gave rise to the 15 T cell receptor beta chains below, sequenced in a study of cytomegalovirus exposure and HLA in healthy donors. The PCR had 60 Vbeta and 13 Jbeta primers. Using immunoSEQ multiplex PCR, the repertoire was profiled, and TCRdb retains in-frame clones only, with some absent. Of 100,000 to 150,000 clones in the sample, 77% were seen once. The sequencing sample was made of PBMCs. These receptors all come from a woman in her thirties or forties in good health and CMV-seropositive.

The gene calls are TRBV18 and TRBJ1-2; a weak D match, TRBD1 (5 bases). The CDR3 sequence is 15 residues long. The germline V gene has CDR1 KGHSH and CDR2 LQKENI. V lost 4 bases, J lost 0 bases, and 12 bases lay in between. The CDR3 here is CASSRETVANYGYTF. The CDR3 bases are TGTGCCAGCTCACGCGAGACAGTAGCTAACTATGGCTACACCTTC.

This sequence joins TRBV7-9 and TRBJ1-1; TRBD1 matches at 8 bases. Trimming removed 5 bases from V and 11 bases from J; junction bases left unmatched: 7. The CDR3 runs to 12 residues. Germline V gives CDR1 SEHNR, CDR2 FQNEAQ (reference sequence). The CDR3: CASSPTGGRAFF. In nucleotides, the CDR3 is TGTGCCAGCAGCCCCACAGGGGGTCGGGCTTTCTTT.

The gene calls are TRBV2 and TRBJ1-2, with a possible D match to TRBD1 (6 bases). CDR1 and CDR2 (germline): SNHLY, FYNNEI. V was pared by 4 bases and J by 7 bases, with 13 bases between. The CDR3 totals 13 residues. DNA for the CDR3: TGTGCCAGCAGTGGTGGGGGGGCAAGTGGCTACACCTTC. This codes for CASSGGGASGYTF.

This chain uses TRBV19 with TRBJ2-1; the match to TRBD2 covers 9 bases. V lost 5 bases to trimming and J lost 4 bases; unmatched junction nucleotides: 12. The CDR3 is made up of 17 amino acids. Germline values: CDR1 LNHDA, CDR2 SQIVND (reference sequence). In DNA form, the CDR3 reads TGTGCCAGTAGTCCACCCCCGACTAGCGGATTATACAATGAGCAGTTCTTC. Translating it yields CASSPPPTSGLYNEQFF.

The V and J genes are TRBV5-1 and TRBJ2-5, with 12 bases lining up with TRBD2. J was trimmed by 1 base and V by 0 bases; bases with no gene match: 4. CDR1 and CDR2 from the germline V gene are SGHRS and YFSETQ. The CDR3 extends over 17 amino acids. The chain's CDR3 is CASSLAQTSGGQETQYF. The DNA of the CDR3 is TGCGCCAGCAGCTTGGCCCAGACTAGCGGGGGCCAAGAGACCCAGTACTTC.

The chain uses TRBV28 and TRBJ2-3; 7 bases map to TRBD1. Per germline, CDR1 MDHEN and CDR2 SYDVKM. J was trimmed by 4 bases and V by 4 bases; bases with no gene match: 5. This CDR3 is built from 14 residues. CDR3 nucleotides: TGTGCCAGCAGTTCCCACGGACAGGCAGATACGCAGTATTTT. It specifies CASSSHGQADTQYF.

The chain recombines TRBV19 with TRBJ2-5, with TRBD2 matching 12 bases. This CDR3 has 15 amino acids. Germline CDR1 LNHDA, CDR2 SQIVND (reference sequence). V was pared by 5 bases and J by 1 base, with 2 bases of the junction left unmatched. CDR3 sequence reads: CASSSSGRGQETQYF. CDR3 sequence (DNA): TGTGCCAGTAGTTCTAGCGGGAGGGGCCAAGAGACCCAGTACTTC.

The chain is built from TRBV7-2 and TRBJ2-1; 8 positions agree with TRBD1. This CDR3 has 14 amino acids. Germline CDR1 SGHTA, CDR2 FQGNSA. Trimming cost V 7 bases and J 14 bases; bases outside gene matches: 16. The CDR3 reads CASTQGGRQGSEFF. The CDR3 DNA reads as TGTGCCAGCACCCAGGGGGGTCGACAGGGGAGTGAGTTCTTC.

This clone was seen once. This sequence joins TRBV19 and TRBJ1-4, with 10 bases identical to TRBD1. Germline CDR1 LNHDA, CDR2 SQIVND (reference sequence). V was pared by 8 bases and J by 8 bases, with 8 bases of the junction left unmatched. The CDR3 extends over 14 amino acids. In DNA, the CDR3 is TGTGCCAGTCCCCCAGACAGGGGGCGGGAAAAACTGTTTTTT. Its protein is CASPPDRGREKLFF.

This chain uses TRBV5-5 with TRBJ2-1, with 9 bases matching TRBD1. CDR1 is SGHKS, CDR2 YYEKEE, per germline (reference sequence). The CDR3 consists of 15 residues. After removal of 2 bases from V and 7 bases from J, the junction contained 7 bases not matched to a gene. CDR3 protein: CASSFVQGAWNEQFF. The CDR3 DNA reads as TGTGCCAGCAGCTTCGTACAGGGGGCGTGGAATGAGCAGTTCTTC.

The chain employs TRBV19 and TRBJ2-7, with 7 nucleotides matching TRBD2. V lost 7 bases, J lost 6 bases, and 12 bases stayed unmatched. Germline V CDR1 and CDR2: LNHDA, SQIVND (reference sequence). The length of the CDR3 is 14 residues. The CDR3 region is CASTRPNPSGEQYF. The CDR3 DNA follows: TGTGCCAGTACCCGCCCCAACCCTAGCGGCGAGCAGTACTTC.

The V and J genes are TRBV6-1 and TRBJ2-7, with a tentative D call TRBD1 (6 bases). The germline V gene has CDR1 MNHNS and CDR2 SASEGT. Trimming pared 7 bases from V and 0 bases from J, leaving 16 bases between. The CDR3 has 15 amino acids. In DNA form, the CDR3 reads TGTGCCAGCACCGAAACAGGGCCGAGCTCCTACGAGCAGTACTTC. Translated: CASTETGPSSYEQYF.

This chain connects TRBV2 to TRBJ2-3, with 16 bases matching TRBD2. This CDR3 has 17 residues. The V gene end was trimmed by 6 bases and the J gene end by 8 bases; junction bases not matched to a gene: 11. Per the germline V gene, CDR1 is SNHLY and CDR2 is FYNNEI. CDR3 bases: TGTGCCAGCAGGGACTCGGGACTAGCGGGAGGGCCGGGTACGCAGTATTTT. This translates into CASRDSGLAGGPGTQYF.

The rearrangement joins TRBV18 to TRBJ2-7; D gene uncertain. The germline CDR1 and CDR2 sequences are KGHSH and LQKENI. The CDR3 is 13 amino acids. Trimming cost V 0 bases and J 0 bases, with 3 bases left between them. The CDR3 nucleotides read TGTGCCAGCTCACCACCAGCCTCCTACGAGCAGTACTTC. Protein sequence: CASSPPASYEQYF.

The V and J genes are TRBV2 and TRBJ2-3; 8 bases fit TRBD1. In germline, CDR1 is SNHLY, CDR2 FYNNEI. This CDR3 is 16 amino acids long. V was clipped by 4 bases and J by 12 bases; unmatched bases: 18. In nucleotides, the CDR3 is TGTGCCAGCAGTGGTGGGCCAGGGGGCCCTCACAGTAACCAGTATTTT. Its protein is CASSGGPGGPHSNQYF. Together with reference TRBV2 and TRBJ2-3, the CDR3 gives the full variable domain: EPEVTQTPSHQVTQMGQEVILRCVPISNHLYFYWYRQILGQKVEFLVSFYNNEISEKSEIFDDQFSVERPDGSNFTLKIRSTKLEDSAMYFCASSGGPGGPHSNQYFGPGTRLTVL.